The 5 T cell receptor beta chains below come from one sample, sequenced in a study of blood T cell repertoires in COVID-19. Clones were read by immunoSEQ multiplex PCR, and TCRdb kept only the in-frame ones, dropping some. The sample comprises under 9,000 clones, 84% of which are singletons, and roughly 10% rests with the top ten. The source material was peripheral blood. Receptors were obtained from a human donor in a cohort sampled during active COVID-19.

The CDR3 sequence is CASSVVVRGGTDTQYF. CDR3 DNA sequence: TGTGCCAGCAGCGTAGTGGTGCGGGGGGGGACAGATACGCAGTATTTT. The rearrangement uses TRBV9 and TRBJ2-3; TRBD2 agrees at 9 bases. CDR1 is SGDLS, CDR2 YYNGEE, per germline. The junction had 5 bases not matched to a gene; V was cut back by 0 bases and J by 3 bases. The CDR3 consists of 16 residues.

The rearrangement links TRBV6-2 or TRBV6-3 to TRBJ1-2; 9 bases map to TRBD1. Germline V gene data show CDR1 as MNHEY and CDR2 as SVGEGT. The CDR3 covers 15 residues. The trim removed 4 bases at V and 4 bases at J, leaving 7 bases unmatched. The CDR3, as DNA: TGTGCCAGCAGTTTACAGGGGGCGCTCCCCTATGGCTACACCTTC. It yields the protein CASSLQGALPYGYTF.

This clone was picked up one time. The CDR3 nucleotides are TGTGCCAGCACCACAGGGTCTAGCGGGGGCGATGAGCAGTTCTTC. Protein: CASTTGSSGGDEQFF. The chain employs TRBV6-5 and TRBJ2-1, with 10 bases lining up with TRBD2. This CDR3 comprises 15 residues. V shed 7 bases, J shed 8 bases, and the junction held 11 bases outside the gene matches. Germline CDR1 is MNHEY and CDR2 is SVGAGI.

This chain connects TRBV27 to TRBJ2-3, with TRBD2 matching over 10 bases. Germline-derived CDR1 and CDR2 are MNHEY and SMNVEV (reference sequence). The CDR3 loop spans 14 amino acids. V shed 6 bases and J 8 bases; nucleotides not matched to a gene: 8. Written as DNA, the CDR3 is TGTGCCAGCAGCGAGCGGGGGGGCCCCGGTACGCAGTATTTT. Protein sequence: CASSERGGPGTQYF.

This clone has just one count. The chain employs TRBV5-5 and TRBJ1-2; no clear D. Trimming pared 4 bases from V and 8 bases from J, leaving 6 bases between. This CDR3 has 10 residues. Looked up from germline, CDR1 is SGHKS and CDR2 is YYEKEE (reference sequence). CDR3: CASSGEGYTF. For the CDR3, the DNA is TGTGCCAGCAGCGGGGAGGGCTACACCTTC. Complete variable domain (other parts from reference TRBV5-5 and TRBJ1-2): DAGVTQSPTHLIKTRGQQVTLRCSPISGHKSVSWYQQVLGQGPQFIFQYYEKEERGRGNFPDRFSARQFPNYSSELNVNALLLGDSALYLCASSGEGYTFGSGTRLTVV.